This T cell receptor (beta chain) appears in the sequencing data of a study of cytomegalovirus exposure and HLA in healthy donors. Notes on the study in general: Investigators reported fewer than 200 TCR beta chains as tied to cytomegalovirus. Most TCR sequences were rare, but some public TCRs occurred in many donors. Confirmation in vitro established that a few CMV-associated chains were specific for CMV antigens.

A note on this clone: The antigen remains unidentified.

From germline, CDR1 is MNHEY and CDR2 SMNVEV (reference sequence). The CDR3 loop spans 14 amino acids. The V and J ends lost 5 bases and 3 bases respectively, with 12 bases between them. The donors were in the roughly 120-subject validation cohort, distinct from the approximately 700-subject first cohort. Method: immunoSEQ multiplex PCR; TCRdb's copy keeps in-frame clones and lacks some. Of fewer than 250,000 clones in the sample, around 87% were seen once. This sequence was found in a young woman in good health and CMV-seropositive. Source material: PBMCs. This chain connects TRBV27 to TRBJ2-3; TRBD2 might be the D (5 bases). The CDR3 sequence: CASSPKGGTDTQYF. The CDR3 nucleotides read TGTGCCAGCAGTCCCAAGGGCGGGACAGATACGCAGTATTTT.